Shown below are 10 T cell receptor beta chains from a single sample sequenced in a study of brain T cells in children with intractable seizures. Method: immunoSEQ multiplex PCR; TCRdb's copy keeps in-frame clones and lacks some. Counted here are 100,000 to 120,000 clones, 94% occurring once; the ten biggest clones make up under 4.5%. The sequencing here drew on peripheral blood, taken at surgery. The source is a boy under two years old with hemimegalencephaly and intractable seizures.

This chain uses TRBV5-1 with TRBJ2-5, with 8 nucleotides matching TRBD2. V shed 0 bases and J 2 bases; nucleotides not matched to a gene: 3. This CDR3 comprises 15 residues. The germline gives CDR1 SGHRS, CDR2 YFSETQ. The CDR3 DNA reads TGCGCCAGCAGCTTGGCTAGCGGGCTACAAGAGACCCAGTACTTC. Translation gives CASSLASGLQETQYF.

This chain links TRBV6-2 or TRBV6-3 with TRBJ2-7; the match to TRBD2 covers 8 bases. The CDR3 contains 15 residues. The germline V gene encodes CDR1 MNHEY and CDR2 SVGEGT. Unmatched junction bases numbered 3, after V lost 2 bases and J lost 0 bases. DNA for the CDR3: TGTGCCAGCAGTTACCCCGGGACTAGCTCCTACGAGCAGTACTTC. It codes for CASSYPGTSSYEQYF.

The gene calls are TRBV7-2 and TRBJ2-7, with a tentative D call TRBD2 (6 bases). V was cut by 2 bases and J by 2 bases, with 22 bases left in between. Per the germline V gene, CDR1 is SGHTA and CDR2 is FQGNSA. The CDR3 is 18 residues long. This chain's CDR3 is CASSLLGGLGTGTYEQYF. The CDR3 bases are TGTGCCAGCAGCTTATTAGGAGGTCTGGGGACTGGAACCTACGAGCAGTACTTC.

The chain combines TRBV28 with TRBJ2-6, with D hard to call. V was cut by 2 bases and J by 2 bases, with 7 bases left in between. CDR1 is MDHEN and CDR2 is SYDVKM in the germline V gene. The CDR3 has 15 residues. CDR3 nucleotides: TGTGCCAGCAGTTTACCGGGTGCTGGGGCCAACGTCCTGACTTTC. Protein sequence: CASSLPGAGANVLTF.

This chain links TRBV15 with TRBJ1-6, with D hard to call. Germline V gene sequence: CDR1 LNHNV, CDR2 YYDKDF (reference sequence). This CDR3 region has 16 residues. V was shortened by 0 bases and J by 7 bases, with 13 bases between the two germline ends. In nucleotides, the CDR3 is TGTGCCACCAGCAGAGAACCGGGGATGAAGAATTCACCCCTCCACTTT. Residues: CATSREPGMKNSPLHF.

V is TRBV19 and J is TRBJ2-2; TRBD2 agrees at 7 bases. Germline lookup yields CDR1 LNHDA and CDR2 SQIVND (reference sequence). The CDR3 extends over 15 amino acids. V trimming: 3 bases; J trimming: 0 bases; junction bases outside the gene matches: 1. The CDR3 DNA reads as TGTGCCAGTAGTATTCGGGGGGCGAACACCGGGGAGCTGTTTTTT. This gives the protein CASSIRGANTGELFF.

The V call is TRBV5-6, the J call TRBJ2-7, with D possibly called TRBD1 or TRBD2 (5 bases each). Trimming took 4 bases from V and 3 from J, leaving 11 bases between them. Germline CDR1 reads SGHDT; CDR2 reads YYEEEE. The CDR3 has 13 amino acids. The CDR3 DNA sequence: TGTGCCAGCAGCGAGGGACCAAACTACGAGCAGTACTTC. Encoded protein: CASSEGPNYEQYF.

This rearrangement joins TRBV28 to TRBJ1-5, with 9 bases aligning to TRBD1. The CDR3 runs 20 residues. V trimming: 6 bases; J trimming: 0 bases; junction bases outside the gene matches: 18. Germline V gene lookup returns CDR1 MDHEN and CDR2 SYDVKM. CDR3 DNA sequence: TGTGCCAGCAGAGACTTTACCGGGACAGGGTCTGCTTTTAGCAATCAGCCCCAGCATTTT. Protein: CASRDFTGTGSAFSNQPQHF.

The V gene is TRBV10-3, the J gene TRBJ1-6; unclear D gene. CDR3 length: 12 residues. Trimming took off 10 bases at V and 5 bases at J, with 9 bases between the two ends. The germline V gene has CDR1 ENHRY and CDR2 SYGVKD. CDR3 loop: CATRNNNSPLHF. The CDR3 DNA reads TGTGCCACCCGAAATAATAATTCACCCCTCCACTTT.

This chain links TRBV5-6 with TRBJ2-7; D gene uncertain. CDR3 length equals 13 residues. The V gene lost 0 bases and the J gene lost 6 bases, with 10 bases spanning the gap. Germline lookup yields CDR1 SGHDT and CDR2 YYEEEE. The CDR3 spells CASSLAPGGEQYF. The CDR3 nucleotides read TGTGCCAGCAGCTTGGCGCCGGGCGGCGAGCAGTACTTC.